The TCR beta chain under discussion was sequenced for a study of identical twins. MiXCR, applied by TCRdb to the 5' RACE reads, yields one record per CDR3 protein. The sample holds 250,000 to 300,000 distinct CDR3 sequences, roughly 8.6% seen once. V lost 1 base and J 2 bases, leaving 8 bases between the germline ends. The CDR3 consists of 15 residues. In germline, CDR1 is SEHNR, CDR2 FQNEAQ (reference sequence). The sample was also linked to a second study, of yellow fever vaccine responses in identical twins.

Sequenced: CD8+ T cells sorted from blood. The V and J genes are TRBV7-9 and TRBJ2-2; a possible D gene is TRBD1 (5 bases). The clonotype originates from a woman between 18 and 30 years old in good health. The CDR3: CASSLVDINTGELFF. The CDR3 bases are TGTGCCAGCAGCTTAGTGGACATCAACACCGGGGAGCTGTTTTTT.